The clone carrying this T cell receptor (beta chain) has more than one count but fewer than ten. The record originates from a study of blood T cell repertoires in COVID-19. Study context: Sites in the United States, Italy and Spain provided acute and convalescent COVID-19 samples. T cells, B-cell-depleted T cells, or PBMCs provided the cDNA or gDNA that served as material.

Per the germline V gene, CDR1 is LNHDA and CDR2 is SQIVND (reference sequence). Germline trimming cut 6 bases from V and 4 bases from J; bases unmatched to any gene: 5. The CDR3 consists of 14 residues. Original processing notes: Amplification of reference gene primers was used by the study to estimate nucleated cell counts. TCRdb's table, derived via immunoSEQ multiplex PCR, lists solely in-frame clones and lacks some. V and J calls and clone size are as listed in that table; D and trimming were resolved from the DNA. The sample lists 200,000 to 250,000 clones, 92% occurring once. The chain combines TRBV19 with TRBJ1-5, with TRBD1 matching over 8 bases. Sequenced material: peripheral blood. This TCR derives from a man aged 25 to 45 with acute or convalescent COVID-19. CDR3 sequence (DNA): TGTGCCAGTAGCACAACAGGGGGTAATCAGCCCCAGCATTTT. Protein: CASSTTGGNQPQHF. The full variable domain, completed using reference TRBV19 and TRBJ1-5, is DGGITQSPKYLFRKEGQNVTLSCEQNLNHDAMYWYRQDPGQGLRLIYYSQIVNDFQKGDIAEGYSVSREKKESFPLTVTSAQKNPTAFYLCASSTTGGNQPQHFGDGTRLSIL.